This TCR beta chain comes out of a study of T cell changes during pregnancy in multiple sclerosis. Sequencing was performed with immunoSEQ multiplex PCR; in TCRdb, only in-frame clones are kept and a portion is missing. Seen here are more than 150 clones, more than 45% observed once, and the top ten hold roughly 57%. By share of the sample, this clone is large. What it binds is unknown. With 5 bases removed from V and 12 bases from J, the gap between germline ends came to 17 bases. This CDR3 has 12 amino acids. Germline loops: CDR1 SNHLY, CDR2 FYNNEI. Sequencing used cultured CD4+ T cells. The chain uses TRBV2 and TRBJ2-7; D may be TRBD2 (6 bases). This sequence originates from a female patient with multiple sclerosis, enrolled in a pregnancy study. Some clones in this sample may be carry-over from other donors' samples. This CDR3 reads CASSREPTKGYF. CDR3 in DNA: TGTGCCAGCAGTCGGGAGCCCACAAAAGGGTACTTC.